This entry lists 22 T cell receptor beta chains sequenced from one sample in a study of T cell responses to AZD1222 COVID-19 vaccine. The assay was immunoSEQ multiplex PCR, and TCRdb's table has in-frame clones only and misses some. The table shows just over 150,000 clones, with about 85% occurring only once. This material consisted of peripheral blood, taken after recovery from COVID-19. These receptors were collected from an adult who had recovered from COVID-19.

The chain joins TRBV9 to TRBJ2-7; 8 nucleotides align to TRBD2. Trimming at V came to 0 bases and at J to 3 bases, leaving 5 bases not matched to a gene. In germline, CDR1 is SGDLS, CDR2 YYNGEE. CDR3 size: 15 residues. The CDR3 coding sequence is TGTGCCAGCAGCGTAGCTTTCGGGGGGGTCTACGAGCAGTACTTC. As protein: CASSVAFGGVYEQYF.

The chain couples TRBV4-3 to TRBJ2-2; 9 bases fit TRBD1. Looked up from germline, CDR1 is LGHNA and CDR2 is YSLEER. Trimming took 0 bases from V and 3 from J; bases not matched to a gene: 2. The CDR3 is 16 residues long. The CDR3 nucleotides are TGCGCCAGCAGCCAAGATAGGACAGGGGACACCGGGGAGCTGTTTTTT. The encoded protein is CASSQDRTGDTGELFF.

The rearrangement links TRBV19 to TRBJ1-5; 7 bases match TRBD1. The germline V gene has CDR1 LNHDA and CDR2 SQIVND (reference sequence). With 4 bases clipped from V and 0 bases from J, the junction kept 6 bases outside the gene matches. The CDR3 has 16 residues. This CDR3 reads CASSTPGQLSNQPQHF. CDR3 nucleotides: TGTGCCAGTAGTACCCCGGGACAGCTTAGCAATCAGCCCCAGCATTTT.

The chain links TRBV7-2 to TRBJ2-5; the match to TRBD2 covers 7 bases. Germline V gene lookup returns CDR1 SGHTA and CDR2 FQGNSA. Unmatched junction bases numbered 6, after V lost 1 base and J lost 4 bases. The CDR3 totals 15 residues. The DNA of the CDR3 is TGTGCCAGCAGCTTAGGGGCAGCTAGCGGAGAGACCCAGTACTTC. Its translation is CASSLGAASGETQYF.

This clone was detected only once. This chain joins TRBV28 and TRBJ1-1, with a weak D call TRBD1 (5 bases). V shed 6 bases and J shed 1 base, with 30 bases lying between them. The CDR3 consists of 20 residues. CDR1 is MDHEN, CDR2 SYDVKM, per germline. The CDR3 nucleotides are TGTGCCAGCAGCCCTAAGGGCCTTAATCGTATAGGGGCAGGGAACACTGAAGCTTTCTTT. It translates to CASSPKGLNRIGAGNTEAFF. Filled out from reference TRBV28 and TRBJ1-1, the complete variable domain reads DVKVTQSSRYLVKRTGEKVFLECVQDMDHENMFWYRQDPGLGLRLIYFSYDVKMKEKGDIPEGYSVSREKKERFSLILESASTNQTSMYLCASSPKGLNRIGAGNTEAFFGQGTRLTVV.

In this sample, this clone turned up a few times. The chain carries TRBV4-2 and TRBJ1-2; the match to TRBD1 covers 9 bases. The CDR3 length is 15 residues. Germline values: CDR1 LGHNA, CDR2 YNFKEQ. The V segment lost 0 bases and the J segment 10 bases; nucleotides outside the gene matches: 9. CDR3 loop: CASSQDPADRGDYTF. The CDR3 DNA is TGTGCCAGCAGCCAAGATCCCGCGGACAGGGGAGACTACACCTTC.

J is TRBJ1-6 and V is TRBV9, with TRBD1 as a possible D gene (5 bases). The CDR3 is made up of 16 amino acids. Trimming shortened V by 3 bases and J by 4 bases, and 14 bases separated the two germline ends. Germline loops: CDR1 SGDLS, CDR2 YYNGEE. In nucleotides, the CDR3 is TGTGCCAGCAGCGCGGAGCCGACAGCATATAATTCACCCCTCCACTTT. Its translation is CASSAEPTAYNSPLHF.

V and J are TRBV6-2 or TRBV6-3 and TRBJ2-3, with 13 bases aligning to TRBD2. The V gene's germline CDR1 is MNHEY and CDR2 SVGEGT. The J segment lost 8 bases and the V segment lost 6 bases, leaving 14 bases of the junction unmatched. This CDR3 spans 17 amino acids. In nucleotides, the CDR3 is TGTGCCAGCAGCCCCGCCCAAGGACTAGCGGGGGTAGGTACGCAGTATTTT. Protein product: CASSPAQGLAGVGTQYF.

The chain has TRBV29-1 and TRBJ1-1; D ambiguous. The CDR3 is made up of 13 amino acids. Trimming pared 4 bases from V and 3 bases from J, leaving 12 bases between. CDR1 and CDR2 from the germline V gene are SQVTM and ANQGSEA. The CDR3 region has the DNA TGCAGCGTTGCTATGGGTCCCGACACTGAAGCTTTCTTT. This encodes CSVAMGPDTEAFF.

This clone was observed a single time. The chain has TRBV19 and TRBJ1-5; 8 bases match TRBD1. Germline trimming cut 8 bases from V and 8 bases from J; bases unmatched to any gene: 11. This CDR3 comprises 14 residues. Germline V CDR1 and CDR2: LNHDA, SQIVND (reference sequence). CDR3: CASQDIQGEKPQHF. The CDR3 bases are TGTGCCAGTCAAGACATACAGGGGGAGAAGCCCCAGCATTTT.

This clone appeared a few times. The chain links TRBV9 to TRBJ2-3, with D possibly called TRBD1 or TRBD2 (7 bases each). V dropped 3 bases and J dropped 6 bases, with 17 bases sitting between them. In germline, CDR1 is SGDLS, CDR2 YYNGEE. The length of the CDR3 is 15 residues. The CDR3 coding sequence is TGTGCCAGCAGCGACCCGCAGGGGGGGACTGATACGCAGTATTTT. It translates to CASSDPQGGTDTQYF.

The CDR3, as DNA: TGTGCCAGCAGCCCACAGGGTCCCGGCTCTCTGGCGGCCAACGTCCTGACTTTC. It encodes CASSPQGPGSLAANVLTF. This chain links TRBV7-3 with TRBJ2-6; a possible D gene is TRBD1 (6 bases). The CDR3 is made up of 18 amino acids. Per germline, CDR1 SGHTA and CDR2 FQGTGA. The V and J ends lost 5 bases and 6 bases respectively, with 23 bases between them.

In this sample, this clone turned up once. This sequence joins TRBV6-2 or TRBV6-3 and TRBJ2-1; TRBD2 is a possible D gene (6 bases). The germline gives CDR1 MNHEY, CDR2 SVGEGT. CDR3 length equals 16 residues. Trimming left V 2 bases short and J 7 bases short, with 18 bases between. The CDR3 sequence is CASSYALEEGRNEQFF. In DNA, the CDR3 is TGTGCCAGCAGTTACGCTTTGGAGGAGGGGAGAAATGAGCAGTTCTTC.

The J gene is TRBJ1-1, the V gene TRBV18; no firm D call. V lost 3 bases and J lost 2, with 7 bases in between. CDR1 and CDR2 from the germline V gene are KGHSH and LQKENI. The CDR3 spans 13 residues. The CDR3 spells CASSPILNTEAFF. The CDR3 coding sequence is TGTGCCAGCTCACCGATTCTCAACACTGAAGCTTTCTTT.

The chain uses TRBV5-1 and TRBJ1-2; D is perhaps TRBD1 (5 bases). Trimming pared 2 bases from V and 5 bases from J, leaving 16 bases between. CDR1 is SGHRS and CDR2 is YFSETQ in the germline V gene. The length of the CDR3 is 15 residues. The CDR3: CASSLSGDRLYGYTF. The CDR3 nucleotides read TGCGCCAGCAGCTTAAGCGGCGACAGATTATATGGCTACACCTTC.

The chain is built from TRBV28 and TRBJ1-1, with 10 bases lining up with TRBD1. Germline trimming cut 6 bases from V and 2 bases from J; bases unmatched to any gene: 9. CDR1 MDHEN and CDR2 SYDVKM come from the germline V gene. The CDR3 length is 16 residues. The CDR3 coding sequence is TGTGCCAGCAGGCTAAGCCGGGACAGGGGCAACACTGAAGCTTTCTTT. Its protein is CASRLSRDRGNTEAFF.

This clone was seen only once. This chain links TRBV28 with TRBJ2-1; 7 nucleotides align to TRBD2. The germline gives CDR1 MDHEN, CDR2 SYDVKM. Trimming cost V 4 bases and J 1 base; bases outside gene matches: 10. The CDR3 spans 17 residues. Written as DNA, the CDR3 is TGTGCCAGCAGTTCCTCCCGGGGCGGGAGATCCTACAATGAGCAGTTCTTC. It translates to CASSSSRGGRSYNEQFF.

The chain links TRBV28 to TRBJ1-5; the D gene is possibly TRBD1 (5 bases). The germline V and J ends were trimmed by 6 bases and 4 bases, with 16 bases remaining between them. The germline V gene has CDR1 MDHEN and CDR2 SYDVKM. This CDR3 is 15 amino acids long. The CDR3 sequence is CASRSAVRVNQPQHF. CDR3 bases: TGTGCCAGCAGAAGCGCCGTCAGGGTAAATCAGCCCCAGCATTTT.

The CDR3 spells CASSVGWGPETAFF. The CDR3 nucleotides read TGTGCCAGCAGCGTAGGGTGGGGACCTGAAACAGCTTTCTTT. The chain joins TRBV9 to TRBJ1-1, with a weak D call TRBD1 (5 bases). The CDR3 runs to 14 residues. The V end was cut by 0 bases, the J end by 10 bases, with 16 bases between. Looked up from germline, CDR1 is SGDLS and CDR2 is YYNGEE.

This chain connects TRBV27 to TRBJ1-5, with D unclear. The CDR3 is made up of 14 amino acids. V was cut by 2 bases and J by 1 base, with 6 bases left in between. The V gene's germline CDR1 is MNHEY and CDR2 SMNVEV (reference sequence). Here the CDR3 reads CASSLIGSNQPQHF. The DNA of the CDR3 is TGTGCCAGCAGTTTAATCGGGAGCAATCAGCCCCAGCATTTT.

The CDR3 DNA is TGTGCCAGTAGTATAACCAGGGACGTATTTTATGGCTACACCTTC. It specifies CASSITRDVFYGYTF. The J gene is TRBJ1-2, the V gene TRBV19; maybe TRBD1 (5 bases). Looked up from germline, CDR1 is LNHDA and CDR2 is SQIVND (reference sequence). The CDR3 spans 15 residues. V was pared by 2 bases and J by 5 bases, with 15 bases between.

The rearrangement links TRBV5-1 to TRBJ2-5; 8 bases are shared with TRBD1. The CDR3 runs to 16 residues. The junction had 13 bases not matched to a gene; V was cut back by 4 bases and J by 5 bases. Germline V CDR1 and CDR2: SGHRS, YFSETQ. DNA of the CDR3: TGCGCCAGCAGCCCGATTCAGGGGGCCTCCGCGGAGACCCAGTACTTC. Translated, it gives CASSPIQGASAETQYF.